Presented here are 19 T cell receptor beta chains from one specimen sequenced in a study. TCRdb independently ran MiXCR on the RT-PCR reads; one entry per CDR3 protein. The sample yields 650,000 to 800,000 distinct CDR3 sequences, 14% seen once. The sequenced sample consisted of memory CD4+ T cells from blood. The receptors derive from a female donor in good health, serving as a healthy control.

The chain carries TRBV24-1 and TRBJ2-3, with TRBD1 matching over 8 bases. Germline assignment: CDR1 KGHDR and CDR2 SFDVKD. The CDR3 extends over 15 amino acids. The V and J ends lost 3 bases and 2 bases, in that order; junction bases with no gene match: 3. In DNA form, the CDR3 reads TGTGCCACCAGTGATCCGGGACAGGACACAGATACGCAGTATTTT. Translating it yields CATSDPGQDTDTQYF.

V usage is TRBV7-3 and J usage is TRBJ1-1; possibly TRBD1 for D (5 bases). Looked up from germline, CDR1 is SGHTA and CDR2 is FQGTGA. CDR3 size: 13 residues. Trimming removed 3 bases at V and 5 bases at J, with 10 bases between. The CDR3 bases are TGTGCCAGCAGCTTGCAGGGAAAAACTGAAGCTTTCTTT. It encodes CASSLQGKTEAFF.

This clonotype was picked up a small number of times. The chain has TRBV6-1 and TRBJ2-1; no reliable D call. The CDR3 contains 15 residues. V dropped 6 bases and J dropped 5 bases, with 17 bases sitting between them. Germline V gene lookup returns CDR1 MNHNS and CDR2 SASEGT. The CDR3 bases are TGTGCCAGCAGGCCTACGTTGGGATCCCACAATGAGCAGTTCTTC. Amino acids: CASRPTLGSHNEQFF.

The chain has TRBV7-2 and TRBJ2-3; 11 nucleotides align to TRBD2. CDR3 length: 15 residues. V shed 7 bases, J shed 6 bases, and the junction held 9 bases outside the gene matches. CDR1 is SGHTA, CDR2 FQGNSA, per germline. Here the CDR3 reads CASTLTSGGGDTQYF. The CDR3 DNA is TGTGCCAGCACGTTAACTAGCGGGGGTGGGGATACGCAGTATTTT.

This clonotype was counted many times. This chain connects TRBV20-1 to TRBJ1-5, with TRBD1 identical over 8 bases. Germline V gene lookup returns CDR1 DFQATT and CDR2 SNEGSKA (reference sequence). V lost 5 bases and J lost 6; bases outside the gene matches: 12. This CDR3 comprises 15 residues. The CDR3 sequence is CSAQVGQGAGQPQHF. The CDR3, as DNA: TGCAGTGCTCAAGTTGGGCAGGGGGCAGGTCAGCCCCAGCATTTT.

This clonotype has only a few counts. CDR3 nucleotides: TGTGCCAGCAGTGACGCGGGGCCCCAGTACTTC. This translates into CASSDAGPQYF. The J gene is TRBJ2-5, the V gene TRBV2; TRBD2 is a possible D gene (6 bases). CDR1 is SNHLY, CDR2 FYNNEI, per germline. The CDR3 loop spans 11 amino acids. V lost 3 bases, J lost 9 bases, and 8 bases lay in between.

The CDR3 nucleotides read TGTGCCAGCAGGTCAGGGCTTGGAGATGGCTACACCTTC. Protein sequence: CASRSGLGDGYTF. This chain joins TRBV2 and TRBJ1-2; a weak D match, TRBD1 (5 bases). The V end lost 6 bases, the J end lost 6 bases, and 14 bases lay between the germline ends. Looked up from germline, CDR1 is SNHLY and CDR2 is FYNNEI. This CDR3 is built from 13 residues.

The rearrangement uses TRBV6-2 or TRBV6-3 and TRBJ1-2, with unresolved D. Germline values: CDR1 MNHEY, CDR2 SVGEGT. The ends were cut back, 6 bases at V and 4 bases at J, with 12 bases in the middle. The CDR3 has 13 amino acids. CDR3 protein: CASRVDISYGYTF. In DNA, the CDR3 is TGTGCCAGCAGGGTTGACATCTCCTATGGCTACACCTTC.

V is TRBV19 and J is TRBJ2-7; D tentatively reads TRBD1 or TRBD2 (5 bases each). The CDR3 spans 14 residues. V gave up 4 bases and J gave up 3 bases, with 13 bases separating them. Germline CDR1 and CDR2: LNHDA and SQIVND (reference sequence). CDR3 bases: TGTGCCAGTAGTACTTGGGACCACCGCTACGAGCAGTACTTC. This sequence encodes CASSTWDHRYEQYF.

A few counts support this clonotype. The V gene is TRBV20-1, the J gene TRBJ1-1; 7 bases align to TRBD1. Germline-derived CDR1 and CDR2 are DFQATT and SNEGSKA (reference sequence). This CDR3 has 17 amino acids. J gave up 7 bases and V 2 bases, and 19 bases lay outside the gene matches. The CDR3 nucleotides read TGCAGTGCTAGATCGGGTCGGGTAACCGACAGGGCGGGTGAAGCTTTCTTT. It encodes CSARSGRVTDRAGEAFF.

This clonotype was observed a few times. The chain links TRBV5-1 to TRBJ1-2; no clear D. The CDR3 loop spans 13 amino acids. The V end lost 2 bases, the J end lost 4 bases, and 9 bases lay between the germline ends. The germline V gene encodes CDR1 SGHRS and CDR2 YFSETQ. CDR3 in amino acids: CASSFGVLYGYTF. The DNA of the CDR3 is TGCGCCAGCAGCTTCGGGGTTCTCTATGGCTACACCTTC.

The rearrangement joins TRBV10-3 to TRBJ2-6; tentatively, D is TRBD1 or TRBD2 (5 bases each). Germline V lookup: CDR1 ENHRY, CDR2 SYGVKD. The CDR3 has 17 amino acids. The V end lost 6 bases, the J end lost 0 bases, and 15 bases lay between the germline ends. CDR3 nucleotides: TGTGCCATCAGACTAGACAGTGGAGGCTCTGGGGCCAACGTCCTGACTTTC. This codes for CAIRLDSGGSGANVLTF.

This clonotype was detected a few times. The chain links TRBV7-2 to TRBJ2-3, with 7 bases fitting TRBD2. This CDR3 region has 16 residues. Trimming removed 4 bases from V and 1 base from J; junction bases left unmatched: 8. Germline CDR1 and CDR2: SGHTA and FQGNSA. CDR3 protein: CASSWGSGEGTDTQYF. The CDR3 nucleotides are TGTGCCAGCAGCTGGGGGAGCGGGGAGGGCACAGATACGCAGTATTTT. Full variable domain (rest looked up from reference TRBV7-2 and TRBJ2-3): GAGVSQSPSNKVTEKGKDVELRCDPISGHTALYWYRQSLGQGLEFLIYFQGNSAPDKSGLPSDRFSAERTGGSVSTLTIQRTQQEDSAVYLCASSWGSGEGTDTQYFGPGTRLTVL.

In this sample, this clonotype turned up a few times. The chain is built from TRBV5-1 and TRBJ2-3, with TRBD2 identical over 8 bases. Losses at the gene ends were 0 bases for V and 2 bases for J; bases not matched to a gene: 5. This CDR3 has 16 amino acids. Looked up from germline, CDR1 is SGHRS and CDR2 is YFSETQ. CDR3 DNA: TGCGCCAGCAGCTTGGCCACTAGCGGCTTCACAGATACGCAGTATTTT. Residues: CASSLATSGFTDTQYF.

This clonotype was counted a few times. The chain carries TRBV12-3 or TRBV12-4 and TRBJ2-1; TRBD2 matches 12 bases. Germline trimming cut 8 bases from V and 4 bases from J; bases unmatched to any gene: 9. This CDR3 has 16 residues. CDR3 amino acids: CASGQTSGGAYNEQFF. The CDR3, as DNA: TGTGCCAGCGGCCAGACTAGCGGGGGCGCTTACAATGAGCAGTTCTTC.

Here the CDR3 reads CSARDTGKNSEAFF. Here the CDR3 DNA reads TGCAGTGCTAGAGATACAGGGAAAAACTCTGAAGCTTTCTTT. The J gene is TRBJ1-1, the V gene TRBV20-1; tentatively, D is TRBD1 (6 bases). Germline V gene lookup returns CDR1 DFQATT and CDR2 SNEGSKA (reference sequence). This CDR3 has 14 residues. The V gene lost 0 bases and the J gene lost 6 bases, with 14 bases spanning the gap.

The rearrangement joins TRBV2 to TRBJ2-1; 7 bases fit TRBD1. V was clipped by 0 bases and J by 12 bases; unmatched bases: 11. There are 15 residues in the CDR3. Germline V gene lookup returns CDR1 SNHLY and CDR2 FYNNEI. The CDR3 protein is CASSEAGDRGVGQFF. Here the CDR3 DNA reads TGTGCCAGCAGTGAAGCGGGGGACAGAGGGGTAGGGCAGTTCTTC.

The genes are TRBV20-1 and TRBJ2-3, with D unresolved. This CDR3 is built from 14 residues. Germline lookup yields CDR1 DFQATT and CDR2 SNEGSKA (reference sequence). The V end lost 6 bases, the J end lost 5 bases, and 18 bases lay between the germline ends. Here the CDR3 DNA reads TGCAGTGCCCCCCCCGGAAGGTTTGGAGATACGCAGTATTTT. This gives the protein CSAPPGRFGDTQYF.

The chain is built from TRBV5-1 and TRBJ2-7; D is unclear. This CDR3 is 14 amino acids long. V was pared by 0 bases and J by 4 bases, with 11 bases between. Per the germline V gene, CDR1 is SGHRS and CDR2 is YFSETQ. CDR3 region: CASSLVVSPYEQYF. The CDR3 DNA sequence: TGCGCCAGCAGCTTGGTGGTCTCCCCGTACGAGCAGTACTTC.